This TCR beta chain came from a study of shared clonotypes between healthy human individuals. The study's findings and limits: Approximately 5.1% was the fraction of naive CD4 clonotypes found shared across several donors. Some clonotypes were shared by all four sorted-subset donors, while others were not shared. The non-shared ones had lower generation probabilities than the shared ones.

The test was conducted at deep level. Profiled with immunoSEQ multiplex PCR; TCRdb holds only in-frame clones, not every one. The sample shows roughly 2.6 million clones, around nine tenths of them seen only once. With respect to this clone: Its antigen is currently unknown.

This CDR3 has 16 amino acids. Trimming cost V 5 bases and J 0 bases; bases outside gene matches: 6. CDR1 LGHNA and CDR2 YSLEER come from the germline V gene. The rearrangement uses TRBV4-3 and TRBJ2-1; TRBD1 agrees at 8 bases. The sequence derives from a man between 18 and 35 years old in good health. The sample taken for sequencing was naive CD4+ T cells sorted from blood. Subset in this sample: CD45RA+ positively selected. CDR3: CASSGPTGGSYNEQFF. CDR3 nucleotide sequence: TGCGCCAGCAGCGGACCTACAGGGGGCTCCTACAATGAGCAGTTCTTC.